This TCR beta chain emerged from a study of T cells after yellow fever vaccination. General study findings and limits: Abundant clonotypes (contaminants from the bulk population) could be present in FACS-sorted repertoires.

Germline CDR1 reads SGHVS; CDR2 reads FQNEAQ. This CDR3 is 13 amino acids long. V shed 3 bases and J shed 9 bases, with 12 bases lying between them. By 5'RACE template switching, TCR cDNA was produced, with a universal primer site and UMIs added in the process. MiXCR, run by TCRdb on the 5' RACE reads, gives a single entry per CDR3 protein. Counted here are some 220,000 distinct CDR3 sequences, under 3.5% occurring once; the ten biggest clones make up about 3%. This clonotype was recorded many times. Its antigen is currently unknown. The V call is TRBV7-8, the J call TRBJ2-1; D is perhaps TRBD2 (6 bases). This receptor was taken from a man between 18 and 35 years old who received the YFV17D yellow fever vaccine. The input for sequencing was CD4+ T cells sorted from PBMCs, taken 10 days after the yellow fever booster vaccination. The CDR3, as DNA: TGTGCCAGCAGCTTCTCGGGGGTGGGTGAGCAGTTCTTC. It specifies CASSFSGVGEQFF.